The 3 T cell receptor beta chains listed next were all sequenced from one sample in a study of CD8 T cells in ankylosing spondylitis. TCRdb analysed the 5' RACE reads with MiXCR anew, one entry per CDR3 protein. The table shows 250,000 to 300,000 distinct CDR3 sequences, with 15% to 25% occurring only once. The sequenced material came from blood, either unsorted or a sorted T cell fraction (not recorded which). These receptors were collected from a male donor with ankylosing spondylitis or in good health (not recorded which).

The chain has TRBV10-3 and TRBJ2-7; 9 nucleotides line up with TRBD1. V dropped 6 bases and J dropped 2; count of bases not matched to a gene: 5. The CDR3 is 14 residues long. CDR1 and CDR2 from the germline V gene are ENHRY and SYGVKD. The CDR3 loop reads CAIRAGTGTYEQYV. The CDR3 DNA sequence: TGTGCCATCAGGGCCGGGACAGGGACCTACGAGCAGTACGTC.

J is TRBJ1-5 and V is TRBV5-1; TRBD1 aligns across 10 bases. CDR1 SGHRS and CDR2 YFSETQ come from the germline V gene. The CDR3 is 13 residues long. The V gene end was trimmed by 4 bases and the J gene end by 8 bases; junction bases not matched to a gene: 3. As DNA, the CDR3 is TGCGCCAGCAGCGGGACAGGGGTGGAGCCCCAGCATTTT. Its translation: CASSGTGVEPQHF.

The chain has TRBV7-3 and TRBJ2-2, with D perhaps matching TRBD2 (5 bases). Germline CDR1 reads SGHTA; CDR2 reads FQGTGA. V was clipped by 4 bases and J by 6 bases, with 18 bases between them. CDR3 length: 16 residues. CDR3 amino acids: CASSSANQDGAGELFF. CDR3 nucleotides: TGTGCCAGCAGCTCCGCGAACCAAGACGGGGCCGGGGAGCTGTTTTTT.